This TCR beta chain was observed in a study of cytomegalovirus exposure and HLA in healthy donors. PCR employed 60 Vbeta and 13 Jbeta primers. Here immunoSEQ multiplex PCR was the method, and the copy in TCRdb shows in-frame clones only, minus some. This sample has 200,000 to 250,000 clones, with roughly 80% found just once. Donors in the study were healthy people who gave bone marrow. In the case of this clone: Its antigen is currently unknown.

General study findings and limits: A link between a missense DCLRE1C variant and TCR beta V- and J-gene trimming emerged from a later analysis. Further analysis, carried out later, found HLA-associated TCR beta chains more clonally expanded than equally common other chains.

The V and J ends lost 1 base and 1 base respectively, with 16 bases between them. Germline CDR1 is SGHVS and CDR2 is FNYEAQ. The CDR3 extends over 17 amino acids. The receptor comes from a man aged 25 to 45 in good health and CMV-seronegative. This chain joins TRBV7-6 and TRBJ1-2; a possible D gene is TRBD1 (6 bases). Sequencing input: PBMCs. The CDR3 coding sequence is TGTGCCAGCAGCTTAGAGGCCAGGGGACGCTATAACTATGGCTACACCTTC. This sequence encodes CASSLEARGRYNYGYTF.